This TCR beta chain was sequenced during a study of Ad26.COV2.S vaccination and SARS-CoV-2 variants. As for the study in general: Ad26.COV2.S arm of COV1001 included the donor. Broader study findings: Vaccine and placebo recipients had comparable breadth of non-spike TCRs.

Stated treatment: 15 to 20 received Ad26.COV2.S at low or high dose, single or two shots; several received placebo; per-sample allocation not given. Sampling occurred on day 63 after the first vaccine or placebo injection. The data were produced by immunoSEQ multiplex PCR, yet TCRdb's version contains in-frame clones alone and is incomplete. The sample has about 350,000 clones; 65% to 90% are singletons. Notes on this clone: Its antigen is still unknown.

The germline CDR1 and CDR2 sequences are SNHLY and FYNNEI. This CDR3 is built from 15 residues. Trimming stripped 3 bases from V and 0 bases from J, with 9 bases between. The sequencing here drew on peripheral blood, taken in a trial of Ad26.COV2.S vaccine versus placebo. V gene TRBV2 combines with J gene TRBJ1-3; D gene unclear. The sequence derives from a person aged 18-65 years who received the Ad26.COV2.S COVID-19 vaccine or a placebo. CDR3 sequence: CASSETRISGNTIYF. In DNA form, the CDR3 reads TGTGCCAGCAGTGAGACCCGGATCTCTGGAAACACCATATATTTT.